Listed here are 16 T cell receptor beta chains from one sample, sequenced in a study of human T cells and chemical hapten exposure. Extraction yielded total RNA from whole blood (unfractionated). TCRdb called the 5' RACE reads again in MiXCR, with one record for every CDR3 protein. The table records 110,000 or so distinct CDR3 sequences, 19% of them present only once. These receptors came from a human donor in good health.

The J gene is TRBJ2-7, the V gene TRBV27, with 9 bases aligning to TRBD1. CDR1 and CDR2 from the germline V gene are MNHEY and SMNVEV (reference sequence). This CDR3 is built from 15 residues. V shed 6 bases and J 2 bases; nucleotides not matched to a gene: 8. Here the CDR3 reads CASSPRGQGTYEQYF. The CDR3 DNA reads TGTGCCAGCAGCCCAAGGGGACAGGGCACCTACGAGCAGTACTTC.

V is TRBV3-1 and J is TRBJ1-5, with unresolved D. Germline lookup yields CDR1 LGHDT and CDR2 YNNKEL (reference sequence). The CDR3 is made up of 14 amino acids. Trimming left V 0 bases short and J 3 bases short, with 6 bases between. This chain's CDR3 is CASSQDRFNQPQHF. The CDR3 nucleotides read TGTGCCAGCAGCCAAGACCGATTCAATCAGCCCCAGCATTTT.

This clonotype was detected only a few times. The rearrangement links TRBV6-6 to TRBJ2-4; D possibly corresponds to TRBD1 (6 bases). Per the germline V gene, CDR1 is MNHNY and CDR2 is SVGAGI (reference sequence). V was pared by 4 bases and J by 0 bases, with 10 bases between. The length of the CDR3 is 15 residues. CDR3 sequence (DNA): TGTGCCAGCAGTTCCGGGACAAGAGCCAAAAACATTCAGTACTTC. This sequence encodes CASSSGTRAKNIQYF.

This clonotype was counted at least ten times. The rearrangement joins TRBV9 to TRBJ2-7; maybe TRBD2 (5 bases). Germline V CDR1 and CDR2: SGDLS, YYNGEE. V was pared by 0 bases and J by 0 bases, with 10 bases between. The CDR3 has 15 residues. The CDR3 reads CASSVGLAASYEQYF. The DNA of the CDR3 is TGTGCCAGCAGCGTAGGGCTAGCTGCCTCCTACGAGCAGTACTTC.

This clonotype was counted between two and nine times. V usage is TRBV28 and J usage is TRBJ1-5, with D hard to call. V was clipped by 5 bases and J by 3 bases, with 17 bases between them. The germline CDR1 and CDR2 sequences are MDHEN and SYDVKM. The CDR3 consists of 16 residues. The CDR3 coding sequence is TGTGCCAGCAGTCCGGGCGGCAGTGGCTCCAATCAGCCCCAGCATTTT. Amino acids: CASSPGGSGSNQPQHF.

The CDR3 DNA is TGTGCCAGCAGTTTAGTTGGCGGGGGGCTCGGGGTAGCCAAAAACATTCAGTACTTC. Its protein product is CASSLVGGGLGVAKNIQYF. This rearrangement joins TRBV12-3 or TRBV12-4 to TRBJ2-4; 8 positions agree with TRBD2. This CDR3 has 19 residues. J gave up 0 bases and V 1 base, and 11 bases lay outside the gene matches.

In this sample, this clonotype turned up a few times. The chain has TRBV5-1 and TRBJ1-2; possibly TRBD1 for D (5 bases). This CDR3 region has 14 residues. V was pared by 6 bases and J by 8 bases, with 20 bases between. Germline assignment: CDR1 SGHRS and CDR2 YFSETQ. This CDR3 is CASKQDPPSRGYTF. CDR3 bases: TGCGCCAGCAAACAGGACCCCCCTTCGAGGGGCTACACCTTC.

This chain uses TRBV28 with TRBJ1-1; no clear D. Trimming pared 10 bases from V and 3 bases from J, leaving 18 bases between. Germline CDR1 is MDHEN and CDR2 is SYDVKM. This CDR3 has 14 residues. CDR3 protein: CATSPPARDTEAFF. CDR3 nucleotide sequence: TGTGCCACCTCCCCCCCGGCTAGGGACACTGAAGCTTTCTTT.

This clonotype appeared a few times. The gene calls are TRBV20-1 and TRBJ1-6, with TRBD1 matching over 7 bases. The CDR3 is made up of 13 amino acids. V gave up 6 bases and J gave up 7 bases; unmatched junction bases: 6. CDR1 is DFQATT and CDR2 is SNEGSKA in the germline V gene (reference sequence). DNA of the CDR3: TGCAGTGCGCCGGGACAGCCGAATTCACCCCTCCACTTT. Translation gives CSAPGQPNSPLHF.

This clonotype turned up a few times. V is TRBV13 and J is TRBJ1-5; no reliable D call. The CDR3 totals 13 residues. V shed 0 bases and J shed 6 bases, with 6 bases lying between them. Germline-derived CDR1 and CDR2 are PRHDT and FYEKMQ (reference sequence). The CDR3 is CASSLGRSQPQHF. DNA of the CDR3: TGTGCCAGCAGCTTAGGCAGGAGTCAGCCCCAGCATTTT.

This clonotype was counted only a few times. The chain is built from TRBV27 and TRBJ2-3, with D unclear. Germline loops: CDR1 MNHEY, CDR2 SMNVEV (reference sequence). The CDR3 length is 13 residues. The germline V and J ends were trimmed by 4 bases and 0 bases, with 5 bases remaining between them. The CDR3 protein is CASSSGSTDTQYF. CDR3 in DNA: TGTGCCAGCAGTTCCGGGAGCACAGATACGCAGTATTTT.

In nucleotides, the CDR3 is TGTGCCAGCAGCTTAGGGGGTCCTGGGGCCAACGTCCTGACTTTC. Protein sequence: CASSLGGPGANVLTF. The chain employs TRBV11-2 and TRBJ2-6; D gene ambiguous. This CDR3 region has 15 residues. Trimming removed 1 base at V and 2 bases at J, with 6 bases between. Germline CDR1 and CDR2: SGHAT and FQNNGV.

Only a few counts were recorded for this clonotype. The CDR3 is CASRGQDTRGYTF. The CDR3 DNA follows: TGTGCCAGCAGAGGACAGGACACGAGGGGCTACACCTTC. The chain carries TRBV28 and TRBJ1-2; 7 bases line up with TRBD1. The CDR3 length is 13 residues. The trim removed 6 bases at V and 8 bases at J, leaving 9 bases unmatched. The V gene's germline CDR1 is MDHEN and CDR2 SYDVKM.

The chain uses TRBV20-1 and TRBJ1-1, with 8 nucleotides matching TRBD1. The ends lost 5 bases at V and 4 bases at J; junction bases unmatched: 9. Germline lookup yields CDR1 DFQATT and CDR2 SNEGSKA (reference sequence). CDR3 length: 14 residues. This chain's CDR3 is CSADAGGLITEAFF. DNA for the CDR3: TGCAGTGCTGATGCAGGGGGCTTAATCACTGAAGCTTTCTTT.

This clonotype turned up a few times. The chain carries TRBV20-1 and TRBJ2-5, with D uncertain. Trimming removed 5 bases at V and 0 bases at J, with 7 bases between. CDR1 is DFQATT and CDR2 is SNEGSKA in the germline V gene (reference sequence). The CDR3 extends over 12 amino acids. This CDR3 reads CSASENQETQYF. As DNA, the CDR3 is TGCAGTGCTTCGGAGAACCAAGAGACCCAGTACTTC.

This clonotype was observed a few times. Here the CDR3 reads CASSFTGRGANVLTF. The CDR3 DNA sequence: TGTGCCAGCAGTTTCACAGGGCGAGGGGCCAACGTCCTGACTTTC. The chain is built from TRBV12-3 or TRBV12-4 and TRBJ2-6; D perhaps matches TRBD1 (6 bases). This CDR3 has 15 residues. Trimming stripped 3 bases from V and 4 bases from J, with 10 bases between.